The 25 T cell receptor beta chains below come from one sample, sequenced in a study of blood T cell repertoires in COVID-19. Using immunoSEQ multiplex PCR, the repertoire was profiled, and TCRdb retains in-frame clones only, with some absent. The sample carries around 110,000 clones, approximately 80% recorded once. The specimen was peripheral blood. The receptors come from an elderly man with COVID-19, enrolled during active disease.

This clone was counted once. V gene TRBV28 combines with J gene TRBJ2-1, with TRBD2 matching over 8 bases. Germline CDR1 MDHEN, CDR2 SYDVKM. V was clipped by 4 bases and J by 8 bases; unmatched bases: 16. The CDR3 runs 17 residues. CDR3 loop: CASSSVIPAGVSYEQFF. The CDR3 bases are TGTGCCAGCAGTTCGGTGATTCCAGCGGGAGTGTCCTATGAGCAGTTCTTC.

J is TRBJ2-1 and V is TRBV28, with TRBD2 matching 16 bases. Germline loops: CDR1 MDHEN, CDR2 SYDVKM. V dropped 3 bases and J dropped 7; count of bases not matched to a gene: 9. The length of the CDR3 is 18 residues. CDR3 nucleotide sequence: TGTGCCAGCAGTTTGGGGACTAGCGGGAGGGCCAATTTGAATGAGCAGTTCTTC. This gives the protein CASSLGTSGRANLNEQFF.

The gene calls are TRBV5-6 and TRBJ1-3, with D unclear. The V gene lost 2 bases and the J gene lost 0 bases, with 6 bases spanning the gap. Looked up from germline, CDR1 is SGHDT and CDR2 is YYEEEE. The CDR3 spans 14 residues. Here the CDR3 reads CASSLTVSGNTIYF. DNA for the CDR3: TGTGCCAGCAGCTTAACTGTCTCTGGAAACACCATATATTTT.

The CDR3 region is CASSFRLAGNNEQFF. In DNA, the CDR3 is TGTGCCAGCAGCTTCCGACTAGCCGGTAACAATGAGCAGTTCTTC. The chain has TRBV5-4 and TRBJ2-1, with 7 bases lining up with TRBD2. The J segment lost 5 bases and the V segment lost 2 bases, leaving 7 bases of the junction unmatched. Germline values: CDR1 SGHNT, CDR2 YYREEE (reference sequence). The CDR3 is 15 amino acids.

This chain connects TRBV6-5 to TRBJ2-7; D possibly corresponds to TRBD1 (6 bases). Trimming removed 9 bases at V and 1 base at J, with 13 bases between. The V gene's germline CDR1 is MNHEY and CDR2 SVGAGI. CDR3 size: 13 residues. DNA of the CDR3: TGTGCCAGTAAAGGGGGTCCGTCCTACGAGCAGTACTTC. Its protein is CASKGGPSYEQYF.

The rearrangement uses TRBV3-1 (or the pseudogene TRBV3-2) and TRBJ2-1, with 8 bases matching TRBD2. The germline CDR1 and CDR2 sequences are LGHDT and YNNKEL (reference sequence). This CDR3 is built from 14 residues. V gave up 3 bases and J gave up 9 bases; unmatched junction bases: 7. The CDR3 here is CASSQSVGLGEQFF. Here the CDR3 DNA reads TGTGCCAGCAGCCAGAGCGTGGGACTAGGTGAGCAGTTCTTC.

The V and J genes are TRBV4-3 and TRBJ2-1; a possible D gene is TRBD2 (6 bases). Per the germline V gene, CDR1 is LGHNA and CDR2 is YSLEER. CDR3 length equals 16 residues. V was trimmed by 0 bases and J by 3 bases, leaving 12 bases between them. CDR3 coding DNA: TGCGCCAGCAGCCAAGATTTCGGGAGCCTCTACAATGAGCAGTTCTTC. Translating it yields CASSQDFGSLYNEQFF.

The genes are TRBV7-3 and TRBJ2-3; 11 bases line up with TRBD2. Germline lookup yields CDR1 SGHTA and CDR2 FQGTGA. The CDR3 spans 17 residues. V gave up 0 bases and J gave up 6 bases; unmatched junction bases: 8. The CDR3 protein is CASSLTLLAGAQDTQYF. The CDR3 DNA is TGTGCCAGCAGCTTAACCTTACTAGCGGGAGCGCAGGATACGCAGTATTTT.

The CDR3 sequence: CASSLLWTSGDNEQFF. The CDR3 region has the DNA TGTGCCAGCAGTTTACTCTGGACTAGCGGGGACAATGAGCAGTTCTTC. The chain recombines TRBV27 with TRBJ2-1; the match to TRBD2 covers 12 bases. V trimming: 2 bases; J trimming: 5 bases; junction bases outside the gene matches: 4. Germline CDR1 and CDR2: MNHEY and SMNVEV (reference sequence). This CDR3 contains 16 residues.

J is TRBJ1-2 and V is TRBV2, with 7 bases aligning to TRBD1. This CDR3 contains 12 residues. Trimming cost V 0 bases and J 11 bases; bases outside gene matches: 3. CDR1 is SNHLY and CDR2 is FYNNEI in the germline V gene. The CDR3 loop reads CASSEATGRYTF. CDR3 coding DNA: TGTGCCAGCAGTGAAGCGACAGGGCGGTACACCTTC.

In its sample, this clone was seen many times. The chain recombines TRBV6-5 with TRBJ1-6; 10 positions match TRBD1. CDR3 length: 14 amino acids. Trimming removed 6 bases from V and 9 bases from J; junction bases left unmatched: 5. Germline-derived CDR1 and CDR2 are MNHEY and SVGAGI. The CDR3 spells CASRRQGAGSPLHF. DNA for the CDR3: TGTGCCAGCAGACGACAGGGGGCTGGTTCACCCCTCCACTTT.

The rearrangement joins TRBV27 to TRBJ1-2; 8 bases fit TRBD1. CDR3 length equals 13 residues. CDR1 and CDR2 from the germline V gene are MNHEY and SMNVEV (reference sequence). J lost 6 bases, V lost 9 bases, and 9 bases had no gene match. The CDR3 sequence is CASSQGARDGYTF. The CDR3 DNA is TGTGCCAGTTCCCAGGGGGCGAGGGATGGCTACACCTTC.

V gene TRBV5-6 combines with J gene TRBJ2-7; 9 nucleotides agree with TRBD1. Germline CDR1 is SGHDT and CDR2 is YYEEEE. J gave up 4 bases and V 3 bases, and 8 bases lay outside the gene matches. The CDR3 is 15 amino acids. CDR3 nucleotide sequence: TGTGCCAGCAGCTCCCGGGACAGGGCTAGTTACGAGCAGTACTTC. Its protein is CASSSRDRASYEQYF. Supplemented by reference TRBV5-6 and TRBJ2-7, the full variable domain reads DAGVTQSPTHLIKTRGQQVTLRCSPKSGHDTVSWYQQALGQGPQFIFQYYEEEERQRGNFPDRFSGHQFPNYSSELNVNALLLGDSALYLCASSSRDRASYEQYFGPGTRLTVT.

The chain links TRBV10-3 to TRBJ2-5; D unresolved. V lost 1 base and J lost 5, with 5 bases in between. The CDR3 is 12 amino acids. Germline values: CDR1 ENHRY, CDR2 SYGVKD. The CDR3 nucleotides read TGTGCCATCAGTGAGTTATCGGAGACCCAGTACTTC. Protein product: CAISELSETQYF.

The rearrangement links TRBV28 to TRBJ2-7; weak D call: TRBD2 (6 bases). This CDR3 region has 15 residues. Deletions cut 4 bases from V and 0 bases from J, with 13 bases between. CDR1 is MDHEN, CDR2 SYDVKM, per germline. CDR3 nucleotide sequence: TGTGCCAGCAGTTCATCGGGACTGAGCTCCTACGAGCAGTACTTC. Translating gives CASSSSGLSSYEQYF.

The chain couples TRBV7-2 to TRBJ2-1, with 11 bases lining up with TRBD2. Germline trimming cut 5 bases from V and 4 bases from J; bases unmatched to any gene: 4. Germline CDR1 reads SGHTA; CDR2 reads FQGNSA. This CDR3 has 15 residues. CDR3 sequence: CASSAGTSGYNEQFF. Written as DNA, the CDR3 is TGTGCCAGCAGCGCAGGGACTAGCGGTTACAATGAGCAGTTCTTC.

This rearrangement joins TRBV6-6 to TRBJ2-5, with a weak D call TRBD2 (5 bases). CDR3 length: 13 residues. The germline CDR1 and CDR2 sequences are MNHNY and SVGAGI (reference sequence). The CDR3 here is CASIRGNQETQYF. The CDR3 region has the DNA TGTGCGTCGATACGGGGAAACCAAGAGACCCAGTACTTC.

The chain links TRBV11-2 to TRBJ1-6; D is undetermined. The germline V gene has CDR1 SGHAT and CDR2 FQNNGV. V was shortened by 4 bases and J by 2 bases, with 12 bases between the two germline ends. There are 16 residues in the CDR3. CDR3 in DNA: TGTGCCAGCAGCTCCGACGGGTTCGCCTATAATTCACCCCTCCACTTT. Translated: CASSSDGFAYNSPLHF.

The chain recombines TRBV7-6 with TRBJ2-5; 14 nucleotides line up with TRBD2. The CDR3 runs to 19 residues. CDR1 and CDR2 (germline): SGHVS, FNYEAQ. V was clipped by 5 bases and J by 5 bases; unmatched bases: 16. Here the CDR3 DNA reads TGTGCCAGCAGCCTGGGGGCGGGACTAGCGGGAGTTATTGTCGAGACCCAGTACTTC. Translating gives CASSLGAGLAGVIVETQYF.

This rearrangement joins TRBV28 to TRBJ2-5, with TRBD2 matching 7 bases. Looked up from germline, CDR1 is MDHEN and CDR2 is SYDVKM. The J segment lost 0 bases and the V segment lost 5 bases, leaving 21 bases of the junction unmatched. The CDR3 covers 20 residues. CDR3 sequence reads: CASSPGGRQELKNNQETQYF. The CDR3 bases are TGTGCCAGCAGTCCGGGGGGTCGGCAGGAGCTTAAAAATAACCAAGAGACCCAGTACTTC.

This clone was seen a handful of times. V gene TRBV4-2 combines with J gene TRBJ1-1, with D tentatively TRBD1 (6 bases). The CDR3 sequence is 14 residues long. Trimming left V 1 base short and J 5 bases short, with 11 bases between. Looked up from germline, CDR1 is LGHNA and CDR2 is YNFKEQ. CDR3 DNA: TGTGCCAGCAGCCAAGTCGGGAGGGGGACTGAAGCTTTCTTT. This encodes CASSQVGRGTEAFF.

This clone showed up just once. The chain has TRBV6-1 and TRBJ2-6, with unresolved D. Trimming removed 1 base at V and 0 bases at J, with 10 bases between. The CDR3 covers 17 residues. Germline CDR1 and CDR2: MNHNS and SASEGT. This chain's CDR3 is CASSEEVRFSGANVLTF. The CDR3 DNA reads as TGTGCCAGCAGTGAAGAAGTGAGGTTCTCTGGGGCCAACGTCCTGACTTTC.

The chain couples TRBV5-6 to TRBJ1-2; TRBD1 aligns across 9 bases. The CDR3 is 15 amino acids. V was clipped by 5 bases and J by 8 bases; unmatched bases: 13. The V gene's germline CDR1 is SGHDT and CDR2 YYEEEE. The CDR3 nucleotides read TGTGCCAGCAGGTTCCGGACAGGGGATAGTGGGGGCTACACCTTC. Protein: CASRFRTGDSGGYTF.

V and J are TRBV7-9 and TRBJ1-4, with no clear D. Trimming took off 5 bases at V and 3 bases at J, with 13 bases between the two ends. The CDR3 is made up of 15 amino acids. Germline V gene sequence: CDR1 SEHNR, CDR2 FQNEAQ (reference sequence). The DNA of the CDR3 is TGTGCCAGCAGCCTAGAGCCTGAGGCTAATGAAAAACTGTTTTTT. This translates into CASSLEPEANEKLFF.

This clone showed up just a few times. The V and J genes are TRBV9 and TRBJ1-2, with TRBD1 identical over 7 bases. This CDR3 has 14 amino acids. V lost 4 bases and J lost 4; bases outside the gene matches: 7. Germline V gene data show CDR1 as SGDLS and CDR2 as YYNGEE. CDR3 bases: TGTGCCAGCAGCCTCGGACAGGAACTCTATGGCTACACCTTC. Its translation is CASSLGQELYGYTF.